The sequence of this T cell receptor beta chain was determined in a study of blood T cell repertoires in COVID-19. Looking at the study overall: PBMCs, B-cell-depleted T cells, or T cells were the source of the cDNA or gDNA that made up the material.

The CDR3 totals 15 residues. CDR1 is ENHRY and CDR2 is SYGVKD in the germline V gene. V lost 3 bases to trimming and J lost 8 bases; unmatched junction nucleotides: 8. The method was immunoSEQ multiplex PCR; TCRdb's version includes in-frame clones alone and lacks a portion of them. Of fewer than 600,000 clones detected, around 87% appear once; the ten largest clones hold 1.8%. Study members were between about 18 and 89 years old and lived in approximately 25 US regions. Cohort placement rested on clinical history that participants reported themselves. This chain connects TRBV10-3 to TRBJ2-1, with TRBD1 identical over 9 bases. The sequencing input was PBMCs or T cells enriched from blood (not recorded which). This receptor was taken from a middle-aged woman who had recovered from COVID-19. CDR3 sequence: CAISEGDRAGDEQFF. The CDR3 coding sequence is TGTGCCATCAGTGAAGGGGACAGGGCAGGGGATGAGCAGTTCTTC.